The clone carrying this T cell receptor beta chain has more than one count but fewer than ten. The target antigen is unknown. The V and J ends lost 3 bases and 0 bases respectively, with 6 bases between them. The CDR3 runs to 14 residues. In germline, CDR1 is LNHDA, CDR2 SQIVND (reference sequence). TCRdb passed the 5' RACE reads through MiXCR, listing each CDR3 protein once. The sample lists roughly 42,000 distinct CDR3 sequences, about 12% occurring once. This sample is drawn from a study of early T cells in non-severe SARS-CoV-2 infection. Whole-study findings and limits: Anti-spike CD8 specificities were favored by VDJdb matching, whose results missed private and CD4 specificities.

This clonotype was sampled from an adult who was a healthcare worker with PCR-confirmed SARS-CoV-2 infection or an uninfected control (not recorded which). The chain joins TRBV19 to TRBJ1-3; D unclear. Sequencing was carried out using whole blood. This CDR3 reads CASSMGFSGNTIYF. The CDR3 DNA reads as TGTGCCAGTAGTATGGGATTCTCTGGAAACACCATATATTTT.